This T cell receptor (beta chain) stems from a study of identical twins (dated by TCRdb to the mid-2010s). About the study as a whole: TCR alpha and beta repertoires from monozygotic twins, unrelated adults of various ages and cord blood were deep-sequenced to test whether fetal clonotypes persist. To rule out contamination, replicate twin experiments were performed at different times with different library preparation protocols. Overall study results and their limits: Compared with coincidental sharing between unrelated individuals, out-of-frame TCR alpha sequences shared between twins showed an excess of sequences with low generation probability. Fewer insertions were carried by abundant cord blood beta clonotypes, a similar but weaker trend appeared in young adult naive repertoires, and no such trend appeared in memory repertoires. In monozygotic twins, recombination models systematically underestimated out-of-frame TCR alpha sharing, but the models matched the sharing seen between unrelated individuals. Because the same donors could not be followed over many years, the conclusions relied on cross-sectional statistical analysis. Invariant T cells such as MAIT and iNKT could partly confound zero-insertion analyses, though diverse VJ usage argued against this for most clonotypes. The excess sharing between twins in beta out-of-frame sequences was weaker because fewer shared sequences reduced the signal-to-noise ratio.

Taken from cysteine to phenylalanine, the CDR3 has 15 residues. The read is trimmed to its CDR3 DNA, 45 bases read in frame from base 1. The germline V gene (reference sequence) yields SGHKS for CDR1 and YYEKEE for CDR2. V loses 0 bases of germline sequence and J loses 0 bases, and the interval between the two ends is 7 bases. This clonotype was seen a handful of times. The clone's antigen remains unknown. No base quality values were provided; no much bigger clone lies one nucleotide off. Only healthy Caucasian donors were included. Miltenyi CD45RO+ enrichment and human naive T-cell isolation kits were used to isolate memory (CD45RO+) and naive T cells from PBMC. The library was prepared using 5' RACE. The instrument given in TCRdb is Illumina HiSeq 2000. Template switching added a universal primer binding site, and the final cDNA carried a unique molecular identifier that allowed TCR cDNA molecules to be counted accurately. First-strand cDNA for TCR alpha and beta chains was synthesized from specific primers in the conserved constant-segment region. To control for contamination, every cDNA library was double barcoded, receiving both a SMART-Mk sample barcode and Illumina barcodes. Two successive PCR steps introduced TruSeq adapter sequences along with Illumina sample barcodes. Sequencing of the TCR alpha and beta cDNA libraries was done on the Illumina HiSeq platform using custom primers. From the authors' description of their analysis: MiGEC was used to process raw reads and extract unique molecular identifiers, and MiXCR was used to find CDR3 positions. For each individual, recombination models were inferred using an EM algorithm with the repgenHMM and IGoR tools. Shared clonotypes were analyzed with the tcR package in R, and sharing was normalized by the product of cloneset sizes. To study raw recombination without the effects of thymic and clonal selection, out-of-frame nonproductive sequences were analyzed. The public reads were reanalyzed by TCRdb: fastp trimming at Q25, MiXCR alignment, in-frame beta chains only. Merged by CDR3 protein, the rows form single entries marked with the most common genes and DNA. These V and J calls derive from TCRdb rather than the authors' analysis. In this sample the table shows approximately 210,000 distinct CDR3 sequences, around 9.6% of which occur a single time. Together, the top ten hold approximately 5.1% of the sample.

This receptor chain uses TRBV5-5 and TRBJ2-1; the D gene is unclear. The source of this sequence is a woman aged 18-30 years in good health. What was sequenced was memory (CD45RO+) T cells sorted from blood. The intended sense of this specimen's cell subset or site label: CD45RO+ enriched T cells. CDR3 reads: CASSLGQNSYNEQFF. Here is the DNA: TGTGCCAGCAGCTTGGGGCAAAACTCCTACAATGAGCAGTTCTTC.